Each of the 14 T cell receptor beta chains below was sequenced from the same sample in a study of CD8 T cells in Susac syndrome. Reverse transcription of roughly 0.5 to 1 ug RNA was carried out with random hexamers. TCRdb fed the immunoSEQ multiplex PCR reads into MiXCR, producing one record per CDR3 protein. The table has hundreds of thousands of distinct CDR3 sequences, about nine tenths seen once; the top ten hold 0.18%. The material sequenced was CD8+ T cells from PBMCs. All receptors derive from a human donor with multiple sclerosis.

J is TRBJ2-5 and V is TRBV19; 7 nucleotides align to TRBD2. Germline V gene lookup returns CDR1 LNHDA and CDR2 SQIVND (reference sequence). With 5 bases clipped from V and 3 bases from J, the junction kept 9 bases outside the gene matches. CDR3 length equals 15 residues. As DNA, the CDR3 is TGTGCCAGTAGTGTTGGGACTACGGCGAAAGAGACCCAGTACTTC. Translated, it gives CASSVGTTAKETQYF.

The gene calls are TRBV4-3 and TRBJ2-5; maybe TRBD1 (6 bases). The CDR3 totals 15 residues. V gave up 2 bases and J gave up 5 bases, with 15 bases separating them. The V gene's germline CDR1 is LGHNA and CDR2 YSLEER. Written as DNA, the CDR3 is TGCGCCAGCAGCCAATTAATGGGGGCGGCGGAGACCCAGTACTTC. Translated: CASSQLMGAAETQYF.

V is TRBV30 and J is TRBJ2-2; no clear D. V was shortened by 4 bases and J by 6 bases, with 6 bases between the two germline ends. This CDR3 region has 11 residues. Per the germline V gene, CDR1 is GTSNPN and CDR2 is SVGIG (reference sequence). CDR3: CAWNGPGELFF. The CDR3 DNA reads as TGTGCCTGGAACGGGCCCGGGGAGCTGTTTTTT.

The V gene is TRBV5-5, the J gene TRBJ2-5, with TRBD2 matching over 12 bases. J was trimmed by 1 base and V by 4 bases; bases with no gene match: 14. This CDR3 comprises 19 residues. Germline V gives CDR1 SGHKS, CDR2 YYEKEE (reference sequence). The CDR3 nucleotides read TGTGCCAGCAGCCAGAGGTGGCTAGCGGGGGGGCTGCGCCAAGAGACCCAGTACTTC. It yields the protein CASSQRWLAGGLRQETQYF.

The V gene is TRBV19, the J gene TRBJ1-2; D gene unclear. Looked up from germline, CDR1 is LNHDA and CDR2 is SQIVND (reference sequence). This CDR3 has 13 residues. V dropped 9 bases and J dropped 3 bases, with 14 bases sitting between them. CDR3: CASRSPGDYGYTF. The CDR3 region has the DNA TGTGCCAGCCGGTCTCCCGGAGACTATGGCTACACCTTC.

The chain joins TRBV6-2 or TRBV6-3 to TRBJ2-2; 10 nucleotides line up with TRBD2. Germline V gives CDR1 MNHEY, CDR2 SVGEGT. Losses at the gene ends were 5 bases for V and 5 bases for J; bases not matched to a gene: 11. This CDR3 comprises 17 residues. CDR3: CASSGGPLAGETGELFF. The CDR3 nucleotides read TGTGCCAGCAGTGGGGGGCCCCTAGCGGGAGAAACCGGGGAGCTGTTTTTT.

The V call is TRBV6-5, the J call TRBJ1-1, with 10 bases lining up with TRBD1. The CDR3 length is 16 residues. Germline V gene data show CDR1 as MNHEY and CDR2 as SVGAGI. J was trimmed by 6 bases and V by 1 base; bases with no gene match: 8. CDR3 sequence reads: CASSYFLGQGDSEAFF. CDR3 nucleotides: TGTGCCAGCAGTTACTTTCTAGGACAGGGGGACTCTGAAGCTTTCTTT.

This chain uses TRBV27 with TRBJ2-1; 13 nucleotides line up with TRBD2. Looked up from germline, CDR1 is MNHEY and CDR2 is SMNVEV (reference sequence). The J segment lost 9 bases and the V segment lost 5 bases, leaving 4 bases of the junction unmatched. The CDR3 covers 14 residues. The CDR3 spells CASSPGTSGIEQFF. CDR3 DNA sequence: TGTGCCAGCAGTCCCGGGACTAGCGGGATTGAGCAGTTCTTC.

The sample holds one count of this clonotype. V and J are TRBV6-5 and TRBJ2-1; tentative D call: TRBD2 (5 bases). The germline gives CDR1 MNHEY, CDR2 SVGAGI. V was trimmed by 5 bases and J by 5 bases, leaving 10 bases between them. The CDR3 is 13 residues long. The CDR3 bases are TGTGCCAGCAGTCTTGACGGGAACAATGAGCAGTTCTTC. It codes for CASSLDGNNEQFF.

J is TRBJ2-3 and V is TRBV20-1; D is unresolved. The CDR3 totals 11 residues. Trimming pared 5 bases from V and 7 bases from J, leaving 10 bases between. Germline loops: CDR1 DFQATT, CDR2 SNEGSKA (reference sequence). CDR3 nucleotides: TGCAGTGCTGGCTACGGTAATACGCAGTATTTT. Its translation is CSAGYGNTQYF.

V is TRBV27 and J is TRBJ2-1; 11 nucleotides line up with TRBD2. J was trimmed by 4 bases and V by 5 bases; bases with no gene match: 7. Germline-derived CDR1 and CDR2 are MNHEY and SMNVEV (reference sequence). This CDR3 has 16 amino acids. The CDR3 loop is CASSPGTSGQYNEQFF. The CDR3 coding sequence is TGTGCCAGCAGTCCGGGGACTAGCGGACAATACAATGAGCAGTTCTTC.

The chain employs TRBV29-1 and TRBJ1-2; D possibly corresponds to TRBD1 (5 bases). Germline CDR1 SQVTM, CDR2 ANQGSEA. V lost 5 bases and J 8 bases, leaving 12 bases between the germline ends. The CDR3 has 11 residues. CDR3: CSVPGGSGYTF. For the CDR3, the DNA is TGCAGCGTTCCCGGGGGGAGCGGCTACACCTTC.

The chain couples TRBV12-3 or TRBV12-4 to TRBJ2-7; D call uncertain. The length of the CDR3 is 12 residues. Trimming left V 5 bases short and J 2 bases short, with 7 bases between. As DNA, the CDR3 is TGTGCCAGCAGTCCGCCCGCCTACGAGCAGTACTTC. Encoded protein: CASSPPAYEQYF.

The chain links TRBV7-9 to TRBJ1-2; 9 bases fit TRBD1. Germline V gene lookup returns CDR1 SEHNR and CDR2 FQNEAQ (reference sequence). This CDR3 has 18 residues. The V and J ends lost 5 bases and 4 bases, in that order; junction bases with no gene match: 17. The CDR3 DNA follows: TGTGCCAGCAGCACGCCGGGACAGGGAAATCTAAGGGGCTATGGCTACACCTTC. Translating gives CASSTPGQGNLRGYGYTF.